This entry lists 8 T cell receptor beta chains sequenced from one sample in a study of radiation and T cells in renal cell carcinoma. Noted time point: baseline pretreatment blood. Treatment in this sample: 15 Gy SBRT to primary tumor, nephrectomy 4 weeks later. Profiling relied on immunoSEQ multiplex PCR, and the TCRdb table lists in-frame clones only, not all of them. The sample has 100,000 or so clones; 70% to 90% are singletons. The sample here was blood, taken from a patient whose treatment included radiotherapy and nephrectomy. The receptors here all came from a man aged 50 or older with renal cell carcinoma.

V usage is TRBV7-9 and J usage is TRBJ1-1; D is unresolved. In germline, CDR1 is SEHNR, CDR2 FQNEAQ (reference sequence). V was pared by 0 bases and J by 4 bases, with 12 bases between. The CDR3 sequence is 15 residues long. For the CDR3, the DNA is TGTGCCAGCAGCTTAGCCGGTAACGCGGGCACTGAAGCTTTCTTT. Amino acid sequence: CASSLAGNAGTEAFF.

The CDR3: CASSTGAITYEQYF. The CDR3 DNA reads as TGTGCCAGCAGCACAGGGGCGATAACCTACGAGCAGTACTTC. This rearrangement joins TRBV5-4 to TRBJ2-7; 7 bases match TRBD1. Germline values: CDR1 SGHNT, CDR2 YYREEE (reference sequence). V gave up 4 bases and J gave up 2 bases; unmatched junction bases: 6. The CDR3 has 14 amino acids.

The chain couples TRBV28 to TRBJ1-2; a weak D match, TRBD1 (5 bases). V dropped 4 bases and J dropped 5 bases, with 11 bases sitting between them. The CDR3 contains 13 residues. Germline loops: CDR1 MDHEN, CDR2 SYDVKM. This chain's CDR3 is CASSWGQKYGYTF. Written as DNA, the CDR3 is TGTGCCAGCAGTTGGGGCCAGAAATATGGCTACACCTTC.

The chain is built from TRBV5-5 and TRBJ2-3; no firm D call. V lost 4 bases to trimming and J lost 2 bases, with 8 bases between them. Germline loops: CDR1 SGHKS, CDR2 YYEKEE (reference sequence). This CDR3 contains 13 residues. As DNA, the CDR3 is TGTGCCAGCAGCCCGACATCCACAGATACGCAGTATTTT. Translation: CASSPTSTDTQYF.

The V and J genes are TRBV9 and TRBJ1-1; no definite D call. The CDR3 runs 14 residues. The germline gives CDR1 SGDLS, CDR2 YYNGEE. Trimming pared 0 bases from V and 1 base from J, leaving 7 bases between. CDR3 amino acids: CASSVVAQNTEAFF. CDR3 in DNA: TGTGCCAGCAGCGTAGTGGCGCAGAACACTGAAGCTTTCTTT.

The genes are TRBV2 and TRBJ2-1; the match to TRBD1 covers 9 bases. In germline, CDR1 is SNHLY, CDR2 FYNNEI. The CDR3 is 14 residues long. Losses at the gene ends were 7 bases for V and 8 bases for J; bases not matched to a gene: 9. CDR3 residues: CASTEQGALDEQFF. In DNA form, the CDR3 reads TGTGCCAGCACCGAACAGGGGGCGCTGGATGAGCAGTTCTTC.

CDR3 sequence: CASSLMSNQPQHF. The CDR3 DNA sequence: TGTGCCAGCAGCCTTATGAGCAATCAGCCCCAGCATTTT. The chain links TRBV11-2 to TRBJ1-5; no reliable D call. This CDR3 is built from 13 residues. V shed 5 bases and J shed 1 base, with 6 bases lying between them. Germline V gene data show CDR1 as SGHAT and CDR2 as FQNNGV.

The V and J genes are TRBV6-5 and TRBJ1-2; 8 positions agree with TRBD1. CDR1 MNHEY and CDR2 SVGAGI come from the germline V gene. V shed 5 bases, J shed 6 bases, and the junction held 11 bases outside the gene matches. The CDR3 extends over 15 amino acids. This chain's CDR3 is CASSPHQGQENGYTF. DNA of the CDR3: TGTGCCAGCAGTCCCCACCAGGGACAGGAGAATGGCTACACCTTC.